This TCR beta chain was sequenced for a study of T cell changes during pregnancy in multiple sclerosis. The ends were cut back, 7 bases at V and 0 bases at J, with 22 bases in the middle. CDR3 length equals 18 residues. Germline loops: CDR1 SNHLY, CDR2 FYNNEI. Method: immunoSEQ multiplex PCR; TCRdb's copy keeps in-frame clones and lacks some. Seen here are about 12,000 clones, around 94% observed once, and the top ten hold under 0.3%. This TCR was sampled from a female donor with multiple sclerosis, enrolled in a pregnancy study. The chain combines TRBV2 with TRBJ1-5; maybe TRBD1 (5 bases). The specimen was CD4+ T cells from peripheral blood mononuclear cells, collected before pregnancy. As DNA, the CDR3 is TGTGCCAGCAAAAAAAGACAGTTAGTCCCAAATAGCAATCAGCCCCAGCATTTT. This translates into CASKKRQLVPNSNQPQHF.